This TCR beta chain was sequenced for a study of blood T cells in healthy people across ages. With a J-beta primer mix and a sample-barcoded 5' primer, a second PCR ran about 7 to 11 cycles. TCRdb reanalysed the 5' RACE reads using MiXCR and keeps one entry per CDR3 protein. Of about 750,000 distinct CDR3 sequences detected, about 53% appear once; the ten largest clones hold approximately 40%. V dropped 5 bases and J dropped 1 base, with 12 bases sitting between them. Germline values: CDR1 MNHEY, CDR2 SVGAGI. The CDR3 is made up of 14 amino acids. Sequences were obtained from blood. The origin of this receptor is an elderly man in good health. The J gene is TRBJ2-7, the V gene TRBV6-5; D is possibly TRBD1 (6 bases). The DNA for the CDR3 is TGTGCCAGCAGTGACGGACAGATATCCTACGAGCAGTACTTC. It specifies CASSDGQISYEQYF.